This entry is about one T cell receptor beta chain. The specificity of this receptor is unknown. No clone much larger than this one lies a single base away; base qualities are absent. Library prep was done by the immunoSEQ multiplex PCR assay. Under the source paper's analysis protocol: A statistical classification framework was built for diagnosing cytomegalovirus status from the catalog of TCR beta chain sequences. Sourced from immuneACCESS, this table was stored by TCRdb with only in-frame sequences that have V and J called. A share of the clones is absent; for the studies checked, an unresolved V gene accounts for under half, and the remainder has no known explanation. The V and J calls and clone size are taken from that table; D and trimming were inferred from the DNA. The sample profile shows about 56,000 clones; 85% to 95% of them were found once. About 1% of the sample rests with the top ten.

CDR1 and CDR2, per the germline V gene (reference sequence), are SGHNT and YYREEE. Clipping removes 5 bases from V and 5 bases from J, with 7 as the unmatched junction base count. The CDR3 has 14 amino acids, counting the end cysteine and phenylalanine. The retained sequence is limited to the CDR3, 42 bases, with the frame set at the first base. This record comes from a study of cytomegalovirus exposure and HLA in healthy donors (dated by TCRdb to between 2016 and 2019). Context from the whole study: According to a later analysis, the approximately 120 validation repertoires were produced on the same platform as the approximately 620 repertoires of the first cohort. The study aimed to test whether signatures of past pathogen exposure could be identified by cataloging public T cell receptors. In addition to the first cohort of about 650 subjects, a separate validation cohort of about 120 different subjects was used. To predict cytomegalovirus infection status, the study combined high-throughput TCR immunosequencing, statistical association of individual TCRs with disease status, and machine learning. Results and caveats for the whole study, not just this receptor: In both the original and validation cohorts, the classifier was reported to diagnose cytomegalovirus status with high specificity and sensitivity. A later analysis found that TCRs clustered in the first cohort also tended to co-occur in the 120 validation repertoires, with approximately 93% of cluster scores above 0. Most TCR sequences were seen in very few donors, while some public TCRs were found in many individuals. In the study, approximately 160 TCR beta chains were listed as associated with cytomegalovirus. A later analysis had no HLA typing for the validation cohort, so co-occurrence there was scored across all 130 or so repertoires. A few of the identified cytomegalovirus-associated TCR beta chains were confirmed in vitro to be specific for cytomegalovirus antigens. It was suggested by the authors that the approach could potentially be generalized to other disease states and immunological phenotypes.

Donors formed part of the validation cohort, which comprised approximately 130 subjects and was distinct from the first cohort of under 800 subjects. The TCR sequence derives from a man between 18 and 29 years old in good health and CMV-seronegative. Sample: PBMCs. The rearranged segments are TRBV5-4 and TRBJ2-3; 8 bases in the middle match TRBD1. The nucleotide sequence reads TGTGCCAGCAGTTTCATTGGACAGGGAGATACGCAGTATTTT. Its protein reads: CASSFIGQGDTQYF.